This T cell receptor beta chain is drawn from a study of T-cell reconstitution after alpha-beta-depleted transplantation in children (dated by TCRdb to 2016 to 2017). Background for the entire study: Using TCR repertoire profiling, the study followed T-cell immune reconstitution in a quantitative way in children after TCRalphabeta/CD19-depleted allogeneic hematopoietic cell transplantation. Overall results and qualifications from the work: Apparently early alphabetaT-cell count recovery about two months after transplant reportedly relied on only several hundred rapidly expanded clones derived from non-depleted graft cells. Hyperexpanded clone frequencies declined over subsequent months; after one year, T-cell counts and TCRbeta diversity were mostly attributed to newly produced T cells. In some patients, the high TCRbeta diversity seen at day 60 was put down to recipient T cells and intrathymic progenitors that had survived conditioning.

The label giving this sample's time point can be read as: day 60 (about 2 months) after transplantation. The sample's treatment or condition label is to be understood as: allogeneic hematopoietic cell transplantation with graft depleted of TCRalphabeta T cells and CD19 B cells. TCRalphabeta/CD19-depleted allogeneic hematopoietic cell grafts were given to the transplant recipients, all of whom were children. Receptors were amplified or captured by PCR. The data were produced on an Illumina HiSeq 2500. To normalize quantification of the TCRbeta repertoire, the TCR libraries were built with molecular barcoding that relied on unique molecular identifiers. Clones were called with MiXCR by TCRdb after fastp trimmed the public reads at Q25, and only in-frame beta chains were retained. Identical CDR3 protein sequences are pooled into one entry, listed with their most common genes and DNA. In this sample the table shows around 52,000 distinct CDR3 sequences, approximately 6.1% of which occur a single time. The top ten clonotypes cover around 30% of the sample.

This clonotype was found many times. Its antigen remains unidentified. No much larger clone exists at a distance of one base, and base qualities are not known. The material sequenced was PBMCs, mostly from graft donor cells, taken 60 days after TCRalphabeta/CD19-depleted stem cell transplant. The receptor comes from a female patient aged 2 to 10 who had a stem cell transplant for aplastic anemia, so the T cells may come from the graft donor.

Here the CDR3 is given as CASRQGAHYEQYF. The DNA sequence reads TGTGCCAGCCGACAGGGGGCGCACTACGAGCAGTACTTC. The sequence joins TRBV6-2 or TRBV6-3 to TRBJ2-7; TRBD1 lines up with 10 middle nucleotides. The CDR3 contains 13 residues, cysteine and phenylalanine counted. The read is trimmed to its CDR3 DNA, 39 bases read in frame from base 1. Ends trimmed: V by 8 bases, J by 3 bases; bases unmatched to a gene: 4. CDR1 and CDR2 are read off the germline V gene as MNHEY and SVGEGT.